What follows are 11 T cell receptor beta chains derived from one specimen sequenced in a study of CD8 T cell repertoires and HIV-1 epitope variants. No antigens are known for them. Clones were read by immunoSEQ multiplex PCR, and TCRdb kept only the in-frame ones, dropping some. This table has 5,400 or so clones, approximately 61% appearing once. The sample was cultured CD8+ T cells derived from PBMCs. The receptor set was obtained from a male donor with HIV.

There are a few counts of this clone. This chain connects TRBV7-3 to TRBJ2-1, with D maybe TRBD1 (5 bases). The germline V and J ends were trimmed by 6 bases and 0 bases, with 12 bases remaining between them. The CDR3 length is 15 residues. From germline, CDR1 is SGHTA and CDR2 FQGTGA. DNA of the CDR3: TGTGCCAGCAGTTGGAGACAGAGCTCCTACAATGAGCAGTTCTTC. Amino acid sequence: CASSWRQSSYNEQFF.

The chain is built from TRBV7-9 and TRBJ2-7, with D perhaps matching TRBD2 (5 bases). V dropped 3 bases and J dropped 3 bases, with 9 bases sitting between them. Germline lookup yields CDR1 SEHNR and CDR2 FQNEAQ (reference sequence). CDR3 size: 13 residues. The CDR3 DNA follows: TGTGCCAGCAGCTTGAGGGAACTCTACGAGCAGTACTTC. As protein: CASSLRELYEQYF. The full variable domain, rest sourced from reference TRBV7-9 and TRBJ2-7, is DTGVSQNPRHKITKRGQNVTFRCDPISEHNRLYWYRQTLGQGPEFLTYFQNEAQLEKSRLLSDRFSAERPKGSFSTLEIQRTEQGDSAMYLCASSLRELYEQYFGPGTRLTVT.

About this clone itself: The sample has other DNA sequences that encode this CDR3 too. The chain employs TRBV28 and TRBJ1-5, with D tentatively TRBD1 (6 bases). The CDR3 covers 15 residues. Germline values: CDR1 MDHEN, CDR2 SYDVKM. Trimming stripped 8 bases from V and 1 base from J, with 15 bases between. The CDR3 region is CASQPGAASNQPQHF. CDR3 coding DNA: TGTGCCAGCCAACCAGGGGCGGCGAGCAATCAGCCCCAGCATTTT.

The chain links TRBV9 to TRBJ1-2, with D tentatively TRBD1 (5 bases). Germline V gives CDR1 SGDLS, CDR2 YYNGEE. V was cut by 4 bases and J by 6 bases, with 19 bases left in between. This CDR3 region has 15 residues. CDR3 coding DNA: TGTGCCAGCAGCCCTTCTCCGGGACCTGGACATGGCTACACCTTC. This codes for CASSPSPGPGHGYTF.

Only a few counts were recorded for this clone. In the same sample, other DNA sequences code for this CDR3. The J gene is TRBJ1-2, the V gene TRBV28; unclear D gene. The CDR3 sequence is 11 residues long. The germline gives CDR1 MDHEN, CDR2 SYDVKM. Trimming took 5 bases from V and 8 from J, leaving 9 bases between them. CDR3 amino acids: CASSLPGGYTF. The CDR3 DNA follows: TGTGCCAGCAGTCTGCCGGGAGGCTACACCTTC.

The CDR3 coding sequence is TGTGCCAGCAGTTCCCCTCGTAAACAGGGAAACACTGAAGCTTTCTTT. Amino acid sequence: CASSSPRKQGNTEAFF. The rearrangement links TRBV28 to TRBJ1-1; tentative D call: TRBD1 (6 bases). The CDR3 consists of 16 residues. Trimming cost V 4 bases and J 2 bases, with 17 bases left between them. The V gene's germline CDR1 is MDHEN and CDR2 SYDVKM.

CDR3 amino acids: CASSQDTAMELFF. DNA for the CDR3: TGCGCCAGCAGCCAAGACACCGCAATGGAACTGTTTTTT. The rearrangement joins TRBV4-3 to TRBJ1-4, with unresolved D. The CDR3 length is 13 residues. The germline V and J ends were trimmed by 0 bases and 12 bases, with 11 bases remaining between them. Germline lookup yields CDR1 LGHNA and CDR2 YSLEER.

The V call is TRBV4-3, the J call TRBJ2-3, with D perhaps assigned TRBD1 or TRBD2 (6 bases each). The CDR3 consists of 15 residues. Germline V gene data show CDR1 as LGHNA and CDR2 as YSLEER. Trimming removed 2 bases from V and 4 bases from J, with 13 bases in between. CDR3 in amino acids: CASSQTGTSSDTQYF. The DNA of the CDR3 is TGCGCCAGCAGCCAAACAGGGACTTCCTCAGATACGCAGTATTTT.

This rearrangement joins TRBV6-5 to TRBJ1-6; possible D gene TRBD1, 5 bases. V shed 5 bases and J shed 5 bases, with 13 bases lying between them. This CDR3 region has 15 residues. Germline V gives CDR1 MNHEY, CDR2 SVGAGI. The CDR3 is CASSRQPKDNSPLHF. In DNA form, the CDR3 reads TGTGCCAGCAGTCGACAGCCGAAGGATAATTCACCCCTCCACTTT.

V and J are TRBV7-3 and TRBJ2-5, with 9 nucleotides matching TRBD1. Trimming cost V 4 bases and J 4 bases; bases outside gene matches: 4. CDR3 size: 14 residues. Germline V gene sequence: CDR1 SGHTA, CDR2 FQGTGA. CDR3 region: CASSYTGGAETQYF. DNA of the CDR3: TGTGCCAGCAGCTACACAGGGGGCGCAGAGACCCAGTACTTC. Supplemented by reference TRBV7-3 and TRBJ2-5, the full variable domain reads GAGVSQTPSNKVTEKGKYVELRCDPISGHTALYWYRQSLGQGPEFLIYFQGTGAADDSGLPNDRFFAVRPEGSVSTLKIQRTERGDSAVYLCASSYTGGAETQYFGPGTRLLVL.

The rearrangement joins TRBV19 to TRBJ1-1; tentative D call: TRBD1 (5 bases). This CDR3 is 14 amino acids long. From germline, CDR1 is LNHDA and CDR2 SQIVND (reference sequence). Deletions cut 4 bases from V and 1 base from J, with 10 bases between. The CDR3 DNA reads as TGTGCCAGTAGTACAGGGATACGGAACACTGAAGCTTTCTTT. Translation gives CASSTGIRNTEAFF.